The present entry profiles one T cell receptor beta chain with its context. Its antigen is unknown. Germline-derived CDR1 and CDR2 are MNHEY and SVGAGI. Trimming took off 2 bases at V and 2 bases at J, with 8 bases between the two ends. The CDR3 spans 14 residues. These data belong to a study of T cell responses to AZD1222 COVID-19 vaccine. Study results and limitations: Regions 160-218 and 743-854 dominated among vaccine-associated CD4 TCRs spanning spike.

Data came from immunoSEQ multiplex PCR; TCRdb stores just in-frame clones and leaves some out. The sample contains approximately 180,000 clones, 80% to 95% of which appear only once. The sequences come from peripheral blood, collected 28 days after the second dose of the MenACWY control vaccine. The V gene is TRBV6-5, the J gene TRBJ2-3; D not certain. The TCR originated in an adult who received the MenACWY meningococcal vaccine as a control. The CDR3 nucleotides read TGTGCCAGCAGTTACGGGTTCGCCACAGATACGCAGTATTTT. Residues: CASSYGFATDTQYF.